These 21 T cell receptor beta chains share one sample of origin, sequenced in a study. TCRdb analysed the RT-PCR reads with MiXCR anew, one entry per CDR3 protein. The data hold 650,000 to 800,000 distinct CDR3 sequences, with about 14% observed a single time. Sequenced sample: memory CD4+ T cells from blood. Source of these receptors: a female donor in good health, serving as a healthy control.

The CDR3 sequence: CASSSGQDATKAFF. In DNA form, the CDR3 reads TGTGCCAGCAGCTCTGGGCAGGACGCGACTAAAGCTTTCTTT. The V and J genes are TRBV7-2 and TRBJ1-1, with D uncertain. Germline loops: CDR1 SGHTA, CDR2 FQGNSA. Trimming shortened V by 4 bases and J by 9 bases, and 18 bases separated the two germline ends. This CDR3 contains 14 residues.

The chain is built from TRBV4-3 and TRBJ2-2, with D perhaps matching TRBD1 (5 bases). The V and J ends lost 4 bases and 4 bases respectively, with 22 bases between them. CDR1 and CDR2 from the germline V gene are LGHNA and YSLEER. The CDR3 is 18 residues long. The CDR3 bases are TGCGCCAGCAGCCGTTACTCTGATGGGGCGAGGATCACCGGGGAGCTGTTTTTT. Its translation is CASSRYSDGARITGELFF.

The chain is built from TRBV7-9 and TRBJ1-2; 8 bases fit TRBD1. The CDR3 loop spans 16 amino acids. The V and J ends lost 8 bases and 1 base, in that order; junction bases with no gene match: 12. The germline CDR1 and CDR2 sequences are SEHNR and FQNEAQ (reference sequence). CDR3 sequence: CASGPGGDRINYGYTF. The DNA for the CDR3 is TGTGCCAGCGGACCCGGAGGGGACAGGATTAACTATGGCTACACCTTC.

This clonotype was seen at least ten times. This sequence joins TRBV6-5 and TRBJ1-6; the D is unclear. Looked up from germline, CDR1 is MNHEY and CDR2 is SVGAGI. The V gene lost 7 bases and the J gene lost 3 bases, with 13 bases spanning the gap. The CDR3 extends over 15 amino acids. CDR3 protein: CASTPRLDYNSPLHF. DNA of the CDR3: TGTGCCAGCACCCCCCGGTTAGACTATAATTCACCCCTCCACTTT.

The genes are TRBV29-1 and TRBJ2-1, with 11 bases identical to TRBD2. Germline V gives CDR1 SQVTM, CDR2 ANQGSEA. The CDR3 has 12 amino acids. V lost 8 bases and J lost 9; bases outside the gene matches: 6. The CDR3 protein is CSFGLAGGEQFF. CDR3 nucleotide sequence: TGCAGCTTCGGTCTAGCGGGAGGTGAGCAGTTCTTC.

The CDR3 region is CASSKAGGLTDTQYF. CDR3 nucleotide sequence: TGTGCCAGCAGCAAAGCGGGAGGACTCACAGATACGCAGTATTTT. The rearrangement links TRBV7-6 to TRBJ2-3; TRBD2 agrees at 9 bases. Germline V gene sequence: CDR1 SGHVS, CDR2 FNYEAQ. V was clipped by 5 bases and J by 2 bases; unmatched bases: 5. The CDR3 loop spans 15 amino acids.

This clonotype showed up many times. This chain uses TRBV29-1 with TRBJ2-1; D is tentatively TRBD1 or TRBD2 (6 bases each). V was trimmed by 4 bases and J by 5 bases, leaving 12 bases between them. The germline V gene has CDR1 SQVTM and CDR2 ANQGSEA. This CDR3 has 13 amino acids. CDR3 nucleotides: TGCAGCGTTGTTCCGGGGGCGGACAATGAGCAGTTCTTC. It translates to CSVVPGADNEQFF.

Comment on this clonotype: Compared with germline, one end of the junction differs, possibly owing to a read error. The rearrangement uses TRBV11-2 and TRBJ2-7; 7 positions agree with TRBD2. There are 15 residues in the CDR3. CDR1 is SGHAT, CDR2 FQNNGV, per germline. Written as DNA, the CDR3 is TGTGCCAGCATCTTAGGGGAGGGTGCTACCTACGAGCAGTACTTC. This gives the protein CASILGEGATYEQYF.

This clonotype has a count of ten or more. This chain links TRBV6-5 with TRBJ1-1; D remains unclear. The CDR3 is 16 amino acids. Germline CDR1 is MNHEY and CDR2 is SVGAGI. V lost 0 bases to trimming and J lost 0 bases, with 11 bases between them. The CDR3: CASSYSSTAVNTEAFF. The CDR3 DNA sequence: TGTGCCAGCAGTTACTCTTCGACCGCGGTGAACACTGAAGCTTTCTTT.

Only a few counts were recorded for this clonotype. The chain joins TRBV6-5 to TRBJ2-7, with 7 bases aligning to TRBD1. The ends lost 0 bases at V and 2 bases at J; junction bases unmatched: 10. Germline CDR1 is MNHEY and CDR2 is SVGAGI. The CDR3 is 17 residues long. CDR3 in amino acids: CASSYSVAQGVTYEQYF. CDR3 DNA: TGTGCCAGCAGTTACTCTGTGGCCCAGGGGGTTACCTACGAGCAGTACTTC.

This clonotype was found a few times. The gene calls are TRBV6-6 and TRBJ2-7, with D maybe TRBD2 (6 bases). Deletions cut 6 bases from V and 6 bases from J, with 15 bases between. The CDR3 extends over 13 amino acids. Germline V gene data show CDR1 as MNHNY and CDR2 as SVGAGI (reference sequence). CDR3 loop: CASRGGVPSEQYF. Written as DNA, the CDR3 is TGTGCCAGCAGGGGCGGGGTCCCCTCCGAGCAGTACTTC.

As regards this clonotype: It may be a read error: a sequence one base away is much more abundant. Given the absence of the conserved phenylalanine or tryptophan at the CDR3 end, a read error is likely. The chain links TRBV11-1 to TRBJ2-7; D is possibly TRBD2 (5 bases). The V gene lost 6 bases and the J gene lost 2 bases, with 14 bases spanning the gap. The CDR3 sequence is 14 residues long. CDR1 and CDR2 (germline): SGHAT, FQDESV (reference sequence). As DNA, the CDR3 is TGTGCCAGCAGTGGGATCCGGGGTACCTACGAGCAGTACATC. Residues: CASSGIRGTYEQYI.

This clonotype occurred many times. V is TRBV5-5 and J is TRBJ1-6; 8 nucleotides align to TRBD1. CDR1 is SGHKS and CDR2 is YYEKEE in the germline V gene (reference sequence). The trim removed 5 bases at V and 4 bases at J, leaving 8 bases unmatched. The CDR3 contains 16 residues. CDR3 DNA: TGTGCCAGCAGATTGACAGGGGTTGTGTATAATTCACCCCTCCACTTT. Protein sequence: CASRLTGVVYNSPLHF.

The rearrangement uses TRBV9 and TRBJ2-6, with D tentatively TRBD2 (5 bases). Germline lookup yields CDR1 SGDLS and CDR2 YYNGEE. This CDR3 spans 14 amino acids. Trimming left V 7 bases short and J 2 bases short, with 10 bases between. The CDR3 protein is CASVAGTGANVLTF. The CDR3 DNA is TGTGCCAGCGTGGCCGGGACTGGGGCCAACGTCCTGACTTTC.

The V and J genes are TRBV14 and TRBJ1-3, with D unresolved. With 1 base removed from V and 4 bases from J, the gap between germline ends came to 11 bases. CDR1 and CDR2 from the germline V gene are SGHDN and FVKESK. This CDR3 region has 15 residues. CDR3: CASSQVSYSGNTIYF. CDR3 nucleotide sequence: TGTGCCAGCAGCCAAGTGAGCTACTCCGGAAACACCATATATTTT.

The sample holds a few counts of this clonotype. The rearrangement joins TRBV5-1 to TRBJ2-1; 9 bases align to TRBD1. Germline V gene lookup returns CDR1 SGHRS and CDR2 YFSETQ. With V trimmed by 8 bases and J by 7 bases, 10 bases remained unmatched. This CDR3 comprises 14 residues. CDR3 in amino acids: CASNTGGTWNEQFF. CDR3 DNA sequence: TGCGCCAGTAACACAGGGGGCACGTGGAATGAGCAGTTCTTC.

This clonotype was recorded a few times. This chain uses TRBV20-1 with TRBJ1-1; maybe TRBD1 (5 bases). V gave up 5 bases and J gave up 5 bases, with 18 bases separating them. CDR3 length: 14 amino acids. Germline V gene lookup returns CDR1 DFQATT and CDR2 SNEGSKA (reference sequence). The DNA of the CDR3 is TGCAGTGCTCCACCGGGACGCTGGGGGACTGAAGCTTTCTTT. Encoded protein: CSAPPGRWGTEAFF.

The gene calls are TRBV7-2 and TRBJ2-7; a possible D gene is TRBD2 (6 bases). With 5 bases removed from V and 6 bases from J, the gap between germline ends came to 17 bases. Germline V lookup: CDR1 SGHTA, CDR2 FQGNSA. The CDR3 extends over 14 amino acids. In DNA, the CDR3 is TGTGCCAGCAGCCCATGGCAGGGAGGACCCGAGCAGTACTTC. It yields the protein CASSPWQGGPEQYF.

The table lists this clonotype with many counts. The chain employs TRBV30 and TRBJ2-7, with D tentatively TRBD1 or TRBD2 (6 bases each). The CDR3 sequence is 15 residues long. CDR1 is GTSNPN and CDR2 is SVGIG in the germline V gene (reference sequence). Trimming pared 5 bases from V and 3 bases from J, leaving 20 bases between. CDR3 nucleotide sequence: TGTGCCTGGCGTAGACTAGAGGGGACAAGCTACGAGCAGTACTTC. Protein sequence: CAWRRLEGTSYEQYF.

Comments on this clonotype: A read error is possible here, since a much larger clone lies one base away. The chain joins TRBV20-1 to TRBJ2-1; 9 bases fit TRBD1. Germline lookup yields CDR1 DFQATT and CDR2 SNEGSKA (reference sequence). V shed 8 bases and J 9 bases; nucleotides not matched to a gene: 11. This CDR3 is built from 13 residues. In DNA form, the CDR3 reads TGCAGTTCCCGGGACAGGGAAAAGGGTGAGCAGTTCTTC. Residues: CSSRDREKGEQFF.

V usage is TRBV11-2 and J usage is TRBJ2-2, with 9 nucleotides matching TRBD1. The germline V gene encodes CDR1 SGHAT and CDR2 FQNNGV. The trim removed 1 base at V and 4 bases at J, leaving 13 bases unmatched. The CDR3 is 19 residues long. CDR3 amino acids: CASSLGGRYRGLVTGELFF. As DNA, the CDR3 is TGTGCCAGCAGCTTAGGGGGTCGTTACAGGGGGCTGGTCACCGGGGAGCTGTTTTTT.